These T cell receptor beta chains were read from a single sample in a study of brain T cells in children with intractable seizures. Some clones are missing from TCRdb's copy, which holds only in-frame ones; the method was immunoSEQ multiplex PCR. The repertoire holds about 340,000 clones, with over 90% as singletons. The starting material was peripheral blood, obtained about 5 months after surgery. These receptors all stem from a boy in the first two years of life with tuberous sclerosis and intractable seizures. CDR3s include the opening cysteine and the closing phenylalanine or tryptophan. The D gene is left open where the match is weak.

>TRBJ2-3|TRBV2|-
TGTGCCAGCAGTGGACAGGACTCCAGCACAGATACGCAGTATTTT
CASSGQDSSTDTQYF
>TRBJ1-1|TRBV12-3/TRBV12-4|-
TGTGCCAGCAGTCCCCGTATGAACACTGAAGCTTTCTTT
CASSPRMNTEAFF
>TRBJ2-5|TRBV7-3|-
TGTGCCAGCAGCTTGCAAGAGACCCAGTACTTC
CASSLQETQYF
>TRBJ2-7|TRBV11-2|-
TGTGCCAGCAAAGCGCTAACCTACGAGCAGTACTTC
CASKALTYEQYF
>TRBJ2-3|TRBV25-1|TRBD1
TGTGCCAGCAGTGGGACAGGGGGCGGCACAGATACGCAGTATTTT
CASSGTGGGTDTQYF
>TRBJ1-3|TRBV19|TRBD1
TGTGCCAGTAGTCACCGGGACAGGGGTTTCGGAAACACCATATATTTT
CASSHRDRGFGNTIYF
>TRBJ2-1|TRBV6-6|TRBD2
TGTGCCAGCAGTTACTCCGGACTAGCGGGAGGGGGGGAGCAGTTCTTC
CASSYSGLAGGGEQFF
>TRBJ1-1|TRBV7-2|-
TGTGCCAGCAGCCCCCGCGGGGACACTGAAGCTTTCTTT
CASSPRGDTEAFF
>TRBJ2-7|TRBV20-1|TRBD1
TGCAGTGCTAGTAGTGACAGGGGCTACGAGCAGTACTTC
CSASSDRGYEQYF
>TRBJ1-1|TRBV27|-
TGTGCCAGCAAGGACTCAGGGATGAACACTGAAGCTTTCTTT
CASKDSGMNTEAFF
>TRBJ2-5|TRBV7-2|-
TGTGCCAGCAGCTTAGAGCGCATCTGGGCCCAAGAGACCCAGTACTTC
CASSLERIWAQETQYF
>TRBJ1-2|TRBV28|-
TGTGCCAGCAGTTTTGGGCACTATGGCTACACCTTC
CASSFGHYGYTF
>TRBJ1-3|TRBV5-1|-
TGCGCCAGCAGCTCCTCGGGCAACGCGGGAAACACCATATATTTT
CASSSSGNAGNTIYF
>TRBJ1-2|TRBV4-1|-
TGCGCCAGCAGCCAAGTTTCTGAATTAGGGAAGGGTAACTATGGCTACACCTTC
CASSQVSELGKGNYGYTF
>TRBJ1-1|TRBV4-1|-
TGCGCCAGCAGCCAAACATACACTGAAGCTTTCTTT
CASSQTYTEAFF
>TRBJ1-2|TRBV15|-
TGTGCCACCAGCATAACACAGGGTTCTCCGTTAGGCTACACCTTC
CATSITQGSPLGYTF
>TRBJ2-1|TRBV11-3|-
TGTGCCAGCAGCTTGACTTCGGGGCGTGAGCAGTTCTTC
CASSLTSGREQFF
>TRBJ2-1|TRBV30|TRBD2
TGTGCCTTGGAGAGGCTAGCGGGAGGAAATGAGCAGTTCTTC
CALERLAGGNEQFF